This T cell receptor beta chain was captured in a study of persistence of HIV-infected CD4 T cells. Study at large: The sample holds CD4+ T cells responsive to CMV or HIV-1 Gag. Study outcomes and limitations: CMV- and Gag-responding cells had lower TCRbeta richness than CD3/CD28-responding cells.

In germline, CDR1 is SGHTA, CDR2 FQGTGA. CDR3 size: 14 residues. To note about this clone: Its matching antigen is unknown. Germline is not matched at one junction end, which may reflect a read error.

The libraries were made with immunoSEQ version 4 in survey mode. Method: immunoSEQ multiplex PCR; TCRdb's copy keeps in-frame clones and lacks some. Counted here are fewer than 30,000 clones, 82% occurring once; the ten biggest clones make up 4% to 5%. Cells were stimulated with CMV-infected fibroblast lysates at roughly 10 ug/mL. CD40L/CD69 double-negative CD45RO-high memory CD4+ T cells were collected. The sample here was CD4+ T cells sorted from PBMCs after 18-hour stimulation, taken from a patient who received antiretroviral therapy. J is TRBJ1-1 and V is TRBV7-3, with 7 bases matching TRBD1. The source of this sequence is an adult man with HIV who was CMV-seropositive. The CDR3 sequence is CASSSTGRTTEVFF. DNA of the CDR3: TGTGCCAGCAGCTCGACAGGGAGGACCACTGAAGTTTTCTTT.